This T cell receptor beta chain stems from a study of human T cells and chemical hapten exposure. Study at large: Per-sample TCR yield variation was attributed mainly to small pooled library volume differences.

The study's library attached unique molecular identifiers to single cDNA molecules. Original processing methods: Counts of TCRs in each sample centred on a median of around 100,000 and extended from about 20,000 to 690,000. TCRdb redid the calling of the reads with MiXCR, one entry per CDR3 protein. TCRdb, not the original authors, processed these V and J calls. The repertoire holds fewer than 150,000 distinct CDR3 sequences, with 8.5% to 9% as singletons. Extraction of total RNA was performed on unfractionated whole blood. CDR1 is SGHDT and CDR2 is YYEEEE in the germline V gene. Trimming took 0 bases from V and 2 from J, leaving 8 bases between them. This CDR3 has 14 residues.

The TCR originated in a human donor in good health. Some clones in this sample may be carry-over from other donors' samples. The rearrangement links TRBV5-6 to TRBJ2-5; D remains ambiguous. Sequenced sample: whole blood. The CDR3 sequence: CASSLDSIQETQYF. CDR3 DNA sequence: TGTGCCAGCAGCTTGGACTCCATACAAGAGACCCAGTACTTC.